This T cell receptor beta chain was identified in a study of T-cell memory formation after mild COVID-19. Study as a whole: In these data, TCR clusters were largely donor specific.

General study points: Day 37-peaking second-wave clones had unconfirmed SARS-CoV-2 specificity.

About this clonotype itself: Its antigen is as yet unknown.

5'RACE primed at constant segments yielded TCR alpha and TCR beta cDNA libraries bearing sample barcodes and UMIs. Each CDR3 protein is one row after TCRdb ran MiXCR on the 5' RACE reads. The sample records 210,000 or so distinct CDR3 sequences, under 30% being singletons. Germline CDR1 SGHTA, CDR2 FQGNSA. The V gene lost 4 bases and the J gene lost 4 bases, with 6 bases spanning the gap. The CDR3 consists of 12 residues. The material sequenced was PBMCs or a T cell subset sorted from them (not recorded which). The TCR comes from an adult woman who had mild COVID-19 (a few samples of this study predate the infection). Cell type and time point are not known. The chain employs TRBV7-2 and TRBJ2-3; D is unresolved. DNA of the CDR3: TGTGCCAGCAGCTACGTTGCAGATACGCAGTATTTT. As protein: CASSYVADTQYF.